Listed below are T cell receptor beta chains from one sample, sequenced in a study of control samples from healthy donors and cancer patients. Some clones are missing from TCRdb's copy, which holds only in-frame ones; the method was immunoSEQ multiplex PCR. The sample has roughly 120,000 clones; around 89% are singletons. The sequencing sample was made of blood. The receptors were sampled from a woman between 50 and 59 years old in good health. The conserved cysteine and the conserved F or W are not part of the CDR3 here. The D gene is left open where the match is weak.

v_call: TRBV9
j_call: TRBJ2-2
d_call: TRBD1
cdr3_aa: ASSVATGGTDTGELF

v_call: TRBV12-3/TRBV12-4
j_call: TRBJ1-6
d_call: -
cdr3_aa: ASSAGYSPLH

v_call: TRBV19
j_call: TRBJ2-1
d_call: -
cdr3_aa: ASSKIGPPSYNEQF

v_call: TRBV15
j_call: TRBJ1-5
d_call: -
cdr3_aa: ATSRDGDSNQPQH

v_call: TRBV3-1/TRBV3-2
j_call: TRBJ1-3
d_call: -
cdr3_aa: ASSQQGSGNTIY

v_call: TRBV7-2
j_call: TRBJ1-3
d_call: -
cdr3_aa: ASSNRHGGNTIY

v_call: TRBV30
j_call: TRBJ1-6
d_call: -
cdr3_aa: AWGVNNSPLH

v_call: TRBV4-2
j_call: TRBJ2-3
d_call: TRBD2
cdr3_aa: ASSQVRAGGTSGGQVASTDTQY

v_call: TRBV11-2
j_call: TRBJ1-5
d_call: -
cdr3_aa: ASSFVDNQPQH

v_call: TRBV4-1
j_call: TRBJ1-5
d_call: -
cdr3_aa: ASSQARVLYSNQPQH

v_call: TRBV7-2
j_call: TRBJ2-7
d_call: TRBD2
cdr3_aa: ASSLASGSYSSYEQY

v_call: TRBV7-2
j_call: TRBJ2-5
d_call: TRBD2
cdr3_aa: ASSLAGESGAQY

v_call: TRBV4-3
j_call: TRBJ2-6
d_call: -
cdr3_aa: ASSHQTGSGANVLT

v_call: TRBV6-5
j_call: TRBJ1-4
d_call: -
cdr3_aa: ASRRDGRNEKLF

v_call: TRBV6-5
j_call: TRBJ2-1
d_call: -
cdr3_aa: ASRPPSREQF

v_call: TRBV7-3
j_call: TRBJ2-1
d_call: TRBD2
cdr3_aa: ASSTRGLAPYNEQF

v_call: TRBV12-5
j_call: TRBJ2-6
d_call: -
cdr3_aa: ASGAGQSGANVLT

v_call: TRBV7-7
j_call: TRBJ2-5
d_call: -
cdr3_aa: ASTRGYLETQY

v_call: TRBV5-1
j_call: TRBJ1-2
d_call: -
cdr3_aa: ASSRNPGQTTGYT

v_call: TRBV7-9
j_call: TRBJ1-1
d_call: TRBD1
cdr3_aa: ASSPGQVNTEAF

v_call: TRBV5-8
j_call: TRBJ1-2
d_call: -
cdr3_aa: ASSLNRVFYGYT

v_call: TRBV29-1
j_call: TRBJ2-1
d_call: TRBD2
cdr3_aa: SVDRLAGGYNEQF

v_call: TRBV7-2
j_call: TRBJ2-1
d_call: TRBD2
cdr3_aa: ASSLVAGAYNEQF

v_call: TRBV27
j_call: TRBJ2-3
d_call: -
cdr3_aa: ASSFFAPVDTQY

v_call: TRBV11-2
j_call: TRBJ2-7
d_call: -
cdr3_aa: ASSGVQGISYEQY

v_call: TRBV29-1
j_call: TRBJ1-2
d_call: -
cdr3_aa: SGKQGGSYGYT

v_call: TRBV6-5
j_call: TRBJ1-3
d_call: -
cdr3_aa: ASSWGAHSGNTIY

v_call: TRBV5-5
j_call: TRBJ2-1
d_call: -
cdr3_aa: ASSLAQFEQF

v_call: TRBV7-3
j_call: TRBJ1-2
d_call: -
cdr3_aa: ASSFRGRRQGNYGYT

v_call: TRBV19
j_call: TRBJ1-1
d_call: -
cdr3_aa: ASMKGEVSEAF

v_call: TRBV10-1
j_call: TRBJ2-5
d_call: -
cdr3_aa: ASSEMGNQETQY

v_call: TRBV6-6
j_call: TRBJ1-5
d_call: TRBD1
cdr3_aa: ASTIQGESQPQH

v_call: TRBV2
j_call: TRBJ1-5
d_call: -
cdr3_aa: ASKSRPGSNQPQH

v_call: TRBV6-2/TRBV6-3
j_call: TRBJ2-2
d_call: TRBD1
cdr3_aa: ASSADRVKLF

v_call: TRBV5-8
j_call: TRBJ2-7
d_call: TRBD1
cdr3_aa: ASSPGQVLYEQY

v_call: TRBV14
j_call: TRBJ2-7
d_call: -
cdr3_aa: ASSQLYEQY

v_call: TRBV18
j_call: TRBJ2-2
d_call: -
cdr3_aa: ASSPRAGINTGELF

v_call: TRBV19
j_call: TRBJ2-1
d_call: -
cdr3_aa: ASSTSAGLTYNEQF

v_call: TRBV5-1
j_call: TRBJ2-5
d_call: TRBD2
cdr3_aa: ASSSGLAGSEKETQY

v_call: TRBV7-2
j_call: TRBJ2-1
d_call: TRBD1
cdr3_aa: ASSRSGTAL

v_call: TRBV5-4
j_call: TRBJ2-7
d_call: -
cdr3_aa: ASSPRAQGHYEQY

v_call: TRBV19
j_call: TRBJ1-1
d_call: -
cdr3_aa: ASSMMWRSNTEAF

v_call: TRBV2
j_call: TRBJ2-3
d_call: TRBD2
cdr3_aa: ASEELLAALLADTQY

v_call: TRBV19
j_call: TRBJ1-4
d_call: TRBD1
cdr3_aa: ASSISGQLNEKLF

v_call: TRBV7-3
j_call: TRBJ2-1
d_call: -
cdr3_aa: ASTPHPGPYNEQF

v_call: TRBV18
j_call: TRBJ2-1
d_call: -
cdr3_aa: ASSPGDNEQF